These 32 T cell receptor beta chains came from one sample sequenced in a study of Tregs in tolerant kidney transplant recipients. Sequenced by immunoSEQ multiplex PCR; TCRdb stores in-frame clones only, minus some. The sample has about 240,000 clones, 80% to 85% seen once; the top ten hold around 0.68%. The sample was CD4+ T cells from blood. The source is a human donor in good health.

This sequence joins TRBV7-2 and TRBJ2-1; no definite D call. This CDR3 has 14 residues. V was pared by 1 base and J by 4 bases, with 8 bases between. Germline V gene lookup returns CDR1 SGHTA and CDR2 FQGNSA. The CDR3 spells CASSLVFAYNEQFF. For the CDR3, the DNA is TGTGCCAGCAGCTTAGTTTTCGCTTACAATGAGCAGTTCTTC.

The chain joins TRBV27 to TRBJ2-2; D not resolved. The V end lost 2 bases, the J end lost 4 bases, and 2 bases lay between the germline ends. CDR1 is MNHEY and CDR2 is SMNVEV in the germline V gene (reference sequence). The length of the CDR3 is 12 residues. As DNA, the CDR3 is TGTGCCAGCAGTTTACCCACCGGGGAGCTGTTTTTT. Translation: CASSLPTGELFF.

This clone occurred a few times. The J gene is TRBJ2-3, the V gene TRBV4-2; 9 bases agree with TRBD2. In germline, CDR1 is LGHNA, CDR2 YNFKEQ. This CDR3 comprises 16 residues. V lost 6 bases, J lost 2 bases, and 9 bases stayed unmatched. The DNA of the CDR3 is TGTGCCAGCAGTCCCCACGTAGCGGGGGTCACAGATACGCAGTATTTT. It translates to CASSPHVAGVTDTQYF.

This chain links TRBV9 with TRBJ1-1; the D is unclear. V dropped 4 bases and J dropped 1 base, with 17 bases sitting between them. Germline V CDR1 and CDR2: SGDLS, YYNGEE. There are 16 residues in the CDR3. The CDR3 nucleotides are TGTGCCAGCAGCCCACAAGTCCGGAGTAGGAACACTGAAGCTTTCTTT. Its protein is CASSPQVRSRNTEAFF.

In this sample, this clone turned up once. The chain links TRBV4-1 to TRBJ1-1, with 8 bases identical to TRBD1. CDR3 length: 14 residues. With V trimmed by 4 bases and J by 3 bases, 4 bases remained unmatched. CDR1 and CDR2 (germline): MGHRA, YSYEKL. CDR3 sequence reads: CASSLDRGYTEAFF. The CDR3 DNA reads as TGCGCCAGCAGCCTTGACAGGGGCTACACTGAAGCTTTCTTT.

DNA for the CDR3: TGTGCCAGCAGTACACTTGGGACGGGGAATTCACCCCTCCACTTT. As protein: CASSTLGTGNSPLHF. The chain couples TRBV6-1 to TRBJ1-6; the D gene is possibly TRBD1 (5 bases). V lost 5 bases to trimming and J lost 7 bases, with 15 bases between them. CDR3 length: 15 residues. The germline V gene has CDR1 MNHNS and CDR2 SASEGT.

The gene calls are TRBV2 and TRBJ2-1; the match to TRBD2 covers 15 bases. This CDR3 has 16 residues. Germline-derived CDR1 and CDR2 are SNHLY and FYNNEI. Losses at the gene ends were 5 bases for V and 6 bases for J; bases not matched to a gene: 5. The DNA for the CDR3 is TGTGCCAGCAGTTTCCCGGGACTAGCGGGGGGCAATGAGCAGTTCTTC. Its translation: CASSFPGLAGGNEQFF.

The sample holds a few counts of this clone. This rearrangement joins TRBV5-4 to TRBJ2-2; D is perhaps TRBD2 (5 bases). The germline V and J ends were trimmed by 2 bases and 6 bases, with 11 bases remaining between them. The CDR3 covers 14 residues. Germline values: CDR1 SGHNT, CDR2 YYREEE (reference sequence). The CDR3 loop reads CASSFKLGPGELFF. The CDR3 coding sequence is TGTGCCAGCAGCTTTAAACTAGGCCCCGGGGAGCTGTTTTTT.

The chain uses TRBV9 and TRBJ2-1; no firm D call. The CDR3 runs 15 residues. V gave up 6 bases and J gave up 3 bases, with 16 bases separating them. Germline lookup yields CDR1 SGDLS and CDR2 YYNGEE. The CDR3 sequence is CASTPTKGIYNEQFF. CDR3 bases: TGTGCCAGCACCCCTACCAAGGGAATCTACAATGAGCAGTTCTTC.

The J gene is TRBJ2-2, the V gene TRBV6-1; the D is unclear. CDR1 is MNHNS and CDR2 is SASEGT in the germline V gene. The CDR3 is 14 residues long. V lost 7 bases to trimming and J lost 4 bases, with 13 bases between them. The CDR3 nucleotides are TGTGCCAGCATGTATAGAATTACCACCGGGGAGCTGTTTTTT. As protein: CASMYRITTGELFF.

V usage is TRBV11-2 and J usage is TRBJ2-5; perhaps TRBD2 as D (5 bases). The J call is uncertain, as TRBJ2-7 better fits the DNA end. This CDR3 is 13 amino acids long. Germline V gene data show CDR1 as SGHAT and CDR2 as FQNNGV. CDR3 residues: CASSLRAEAEQYF. CDR3 nucleotide sequence: TGTGCCAGCAGCTTAAGGGCGGAGGCCGAGCAGTACTTC.

The chain carries TRBV11-2 and TRBJ1-4, with a tentative D call TRBD1 (5 bases). Germline V gives CDR1 SGHAT, CDR2 FQNNGV. V lost 2 bases, J lost 1 base, and 14 bases lay in between. The CDR3 loop spans 17 amino acids. CDR3 sequence (DNA): TGTGCCAGCAGCTTAATCCGGGGCAGCATAACTAATGAAAAACTGTTTTTT. Encoded protein: CASSLIRGSITNEKLFF.

The V gene is TRBV7-8, the J gene TRBJ2-7; weak D call: TRBD1 (6 bases). Looked up from germline, CDR1 is SGHVS and CDR2 is FQNEAQ. The CDR3 runs to 15 residues. V dropped 5 bases and J dropped 0 bases, with 14 bases sitting between them. The CDR3 sequence is CASSPRQASSYEQYF. CDR3 sequence (DNA): TGTGCCAGCAGCCCCAGACAGGCGAGCTCCTACGAGCAGTACTTC.

The chain has TRBV10-1 and TRBJ1-5; perhaps TRBD1 as D (5 bases). CDR1 is WNHNN, CDR2 SYGVQD, per germline (reference sequence). V shed 4 bases and J shed 6 bases, with 13 bases lying between them. The CDR3 length is 14 residues. CDR3 in amino acids: CASSGDVGGQPQHF. The CDR3 DNA is TGCGCCAGCAGTGGGGACGTCGGGGGTCAGCCCCAGCATTTT.

The chain uses TRBV19 and TRBJ2-4; maybe TRBD1 (5 bases). This CDR3 contains 13 residues. Between the trimmed V and J ends, which lost 10 bases and 6 bases, there was a span of 16 bases. CDR1 and CDR2 from the germline V gene are LNHDA and SQIVND (reference sequence). CDR3 nucleotides: TGTGCCACCAACTACGGAGACAGAAACATTCAGTACTTC. It is translated as CATNYGDRNIQYF.

The rearrangement joins TRBV9 to TRBJ2-1; 14 bases align to TRBD2. The CDR3 totals 16 residues. The germline V gene encodes CDR1 SGDLS and CDR2 YYNGEE. With V trimmed by 3 bases and J by 4 bases, 3 bases remained unmatched. CDR3 sequence reads: CASSARLAGGYNEQFF. The CDR3 nucleotides read TGTGCCAGCAGCGCCAGACTAGCGGGGGGGTACAATGAGCAGTTCTTC.

The chain has TRBV10-3 and TRBJ2-5, with D possibly being TRBD2 (6 bases). The closer fit of TRBJ2-7 to the DNA end suggests the J call may be wrong. The CDR3 spans 14 residues. The germline CDR1 and CDR2 sequences are ENHRY and SYGVKD. The CDR3 DNA reads TGTGCCATCAGTCGCCTGGGGGGTAGTGACGAGCAGTACTTC. Protein: CAISRLGGSDEQYF.

This clone was counted a single time. This chain links TRBV4-1 with TRBJ2-5; 8 bases are shared with TRBD1. The CDR3 is 19 amino acids. From germline, CDR1 is MGHRA and CDR2 YSYEKL. The junction had 13 bases not matched to a gene; V was cut back by 0 bases and J by 1 base. The CDR3 DNA follows: TGCGCCAGCAGCCAAGAAGGGACAGGTGGGGGGACCCCCCAAGAGACCCAGTACTTC. This codes for CASSQEGTGGGTPQETQYF.

This clone was recorded a few times. V gene TRBV11-2 combines with J gene TRBJ1-1; D is uncertain. The CDR3 has 13 residues. V was trimmed by 1 base and J by 5 bases, leaving 8 bases between them. The V gene's germline CDR1 is SGHAT and CDR2 FQNNGV. CDR3 nucleotides: TGTGCCAGCAGCTTAGTCCAGGATACTGAAGCTTTCTTT. This gives the protein CASSLVQDTEAFF.

The CDR3 nucleotides are TGCGCCAGCAGCTTGGTTATGGGATACTCCTACAATGAGCAGTTCTTC. Translation gives CASSLVMGYSYNEQFF. V is TRBV5-1 and J is TRBJ2-1; D uncertain. Trimming removed 0 bases at V and 0 bases at J, with 10 bases between. This CDR3 contains 16 residues. Per the germline V gene, CDR1 is SGHRS and CDR2 is YFSETQ.

DNA for the CDR3: TGTGCCAGTAGTATGGTTTTGGACAGGGGAAATCAGCCCCAGCATTTT. Its translation is CASSMVLDRGNQPQHF. The gene calls are TRBV19 and TRBJ1-5; TRBD1 matches at 9 bases. This CDR3 is 16 amino acids long. The germline V gene has CDR1 LNHDA and CDR2 SQIVND (reference sequence). The V segment lost 3 bases and the J segment 4 bases; nucleotides outside the gene matches: 7.

This sequence joins TRBV4-1 and TRBJ2-7; 8 bases map to TRBD2. Germline V gene data show CDR1 as MGHRA and CDR2 as YSYEKL. This CDR3 has 16 residues. The V segment lost 0 bases and the J segment 2 bases; nucleotides outside the gene matches: 6. The CDR3 region is CASSQESSGWTYEQYF. The CDR3 coding sequence is TGCGCCAGCAGCCAAGAGTCTAGCGGGTGGACCTACGAGCAGTACTTC.

The chain combines TRBV5-8 with TRBJ1-4; tentatively, D is TRBD1 (5 bases). Trimming removed 0 bases from V and 8 bases from J, with 14 bases in between. CDR1 and CDR2 from the germline V gene are SGHTS and YDEGEE. This CDR3 contains 15 residues. The CDR3 bases are TGTGCCAGCAGCTTGGGTGCAGGGCGGGACGAAAAACTGTTTTTT. This codes for CASSLGAGRDEKLFF.

The chain uses TRBV19 and TRBJ2-2; 9 nucleotides agree with TRBD1. Germline V lookup: CDR1 LNHDA, CDR2 SQIVND (reference sequence). CDR3 length: 15 amino acids. With V trimmed by 6 bases and J by 3 bases, 5 bases remained unmatched. This CDR3 reads CASSHRGQDTGELFF. The CDR3, as DNA: TGTGCCAGTAGCCACAGGGGGCAGGACACCGGGGAGCTGTTTTTT.

The chain's CDR3 is CAIAGQQRNTIYF. Here the CDR3 DNA reads TGTGCCATCGCCGGACAGCAAAGAAACACCATATATTTT. The V and J genes are TRBV10-3 and TRBJ1-3, with a tentative D call TRBD1 (6 bases). The CDR3 spans 13 residues. In germline, CDR1 is ENHRY, CDR2 SYGVKD. Trimming took 8 bases from V and 5 from J, leaving 13 bases between them.

The V and J genes are TRBV19 and TRBJ1-1, with D maybe TRBD1 (6 bases). This CDR3 has 12 residues. Trimming removed 3 bases at V and 8 bases at J, with 10 bases between. Per the germline V gene, CDR1 is LNHDA and CDR2 is SQIVND (reference sequence). In DNA form, the CDR3 reads TGTGCCAGTAGTATCCTTCAGGGGGAAGCTTTCTTT. This codes for CASSILQGEAFF.

The chain is built from TRBV2 and TRBJ2-1; 16 nucleotides line up with TRBD2. CDR1 is SNHLY, CDR2 FYNNEI, per germline. The CDR3 consists of 15 residues. V dropped 6 bases and J dropped 8; count of bases not matched to a gene: 4. The CDR3 spells CASRTGTSGRDEQFF. For the CDR3, the DNA is TGTGCCAGCAGGACCGGGACTAGCGGGAGGGATGAGCAGTTCTTC.

The V and J genes are TRBV9 and TRBJ2-1; D is perhaps TRBD1 (6 bases). The CDR3 totals 13 residues. V shed 1 base and J shed 9 bases, with 11 bases lying between them. The V gene's germline CDR1 is SGDLS and CDR2 YYNGEE. The chain's CDR3 is CASSVQGFGEQFF. In DNA, the CDR3 is TGTGCCAGCAGCGTACAGGGGTTCGGTGAGCAGTTCTTC.

This chain connects TRBV29-1 to TRBJ2-1; a possible D gene is TRBD2 (7 bases). CDR3 length equals 12 residues. V gave up 8 bases and J gave up 7 bases, with 15 bases separating them. CDR1 is SQVTM, CDR2 ANQGSEA, per germline. The CDR3 spells CSLDRGANEQFF. The DNA for the CDR3 is TGCAGCCTGGATCGGGGGGCGAATGAGCAGTTCTTC.

This clone was seen only a few times. In DNA, the CDR3 is TGTGCCAGCAAAGGTTTGTCCGGAAACACCATATATTTT. Translation: CASKGLSGNTIYF. J is TRBJ1-3 and V is TRBV6-5; D is unclear. Looked up from germline, CDR1 is MNHEY and CDR2 is SVGAGI. Deletions cut 7 bases from V and 4 bases from J, with 11 bases between. The CDR3 spans 13 residues.

The chain carries TRBV13 and TRBJ1-3, with D tentatively TRBD1 (5 bases). V was shortened by 5 bases and J by 7 bases, with 18 bases between the two germline ends. The CDR3 runs to 15 residues. CDR1 is PRHDT and CDR2 is FYEKMQ in the germline V gene (reference sequence). The CDR3 loop reads CASSGTDEGMNTIYF. In nucleotides, the CDR3 is TGTGCCAGCAGCGGGACGGATGAGGGGATGAACACCATATATTTT.

The gene calls are TRBV9 and TRBJ2-3; TRBD2 agrees at 12 bases. Germline loops: CDR1 SGDLS, CDR2 YYNGEE. The junction had 9 bases not matched to a gene; V was cut back by 0 bases and J by 1 base. This CDR3 is 19 amino acids long. This chain's CDR3 is CASSVALAGGTLGTDTQYF. The CDR3 nucleotides are TGTGCCAGCAGCGTAGCTCTAGCGGGGGGGACTCTAGGCACAGATACGCAGTATTTT.